These 10 T cell receptor beta chains were sequenced from one sample in a study of blood T cells in healthy people across ages. A second PCR, run for about 6 to 11 cycles, used a sample-barcoded 5' primer plus a J-beta primer mix. TCRdb ran MiXCR on the 5' RACE reads and lists one entry per CDR3 protein. The table shows 800,000 to 1,300,000 distinct CDR3 sequences, with almost 25% occurring only once. These records were also assigned to another study, of T cells of mothers and their children.

Sequencing was carried out using blood. The receptors were sampled from a girl aged 2-10 years in good health.

CDR3 bases: TGTGCCAGCAGCTCATCCCTAGACGGGCAAGAGACCCAGTACTTC. It encodes CASSSSLDGQETQYF. The chain employs TRBV13 and TRBJ2-5; D gene ambiguous. Trimming removed 4 bases from V and 2 bases from J, with 14 bases in between. The V gene's germline CDR1 is PRHDT and CDR2 FYEKMQ (reference sequence). The CDR3 contains 15 residues.

This chain joins TRBV6-1 and TRBJ2-5; 8 nucleotides agree with TRBD2. The CDR3 loop spans 16 amino acids. Losses at the gene ends were 6 bases for V and 6 bases for J; bases not matched to a gene: 15. Germline assignment: CDR1 MNHNS and CDR2 SASEGT. The CDR3 spells CASRGEPGLVLQTQYF. The CDR3 nucleotides are TGTGCCAGCAGGGGGGAGCCGGGACTAGTCCTGCAGACCCAGTACTTC.

This chain uses TRBV12-3 or TRBV12-4 with TRBJ2-5; either TRBD1 or TRBD2 may supply D (6 bases each). The CDR3 sequence is 16 residues long. With 2 bases removed from V and 2 bases from J, the gap between germline ends came to 15 bases. The CDR3 loop reads CASSLHRGQGQETQYF. In DNA form, the CDR3 reads TGTGCCAGCAGTTTACACCGGGGGCAGGGTCAAGAGACCCAGTACTTC.

This clonotype came up a few times. The V gene is TRBV7-9, the J gene TRBJ2-7; D is perhaps TRBD2 (7 bases). The J call may be incorrect, as the DNA end agrees better with TRBJ2-1. Germline CDR1 and CDR2: SEHNR and FQNEAQ (reference sequence). This CDR3 spans 14 amino acids. CDR3 bases: TGTGCCAGCATCGAGGGGGGGCTCCACAATGAGCAGTTCTTC. Encoded protein: CASIEGGLHNEQFF.

V gene TRBV7-2 combines with J gene TRBJ2-1, with D unresolved. The CDR3 is 13 residues long. The germline V gene encodes CDR1 SGHTA and CDR2 FQGNSA. Trimming took off 5 bases at V and 8 bases at J, with 13 bases between the two ends. In DNA, the CDR3 is TGTGCCAGCAGCCCGTACTGGATCCATGAGCAGTTCTTC. Its protein is CASSPYWIHEQFF.

The V gene is TRBV4-2, the J gene TRBJ1-4; 8 bases align to TRBD1. The ends lost 3 bases at V and 9 bases at J; junction bases unmatched: 12. CDR3 length: 16 residues. Germline CDR1 and CDR2: LGHNA and YNFKEQ. The CDR3 sequence: CASSHDGGTGGKKLFF. CDR3 DNA: TGTGCCAGCAGCCATGATGGTGGGACAGGCGGGAAAAAACTGTTTTTT.

V gene TRBV5-1 combines with J gene TRBJ2-1, with a possible D match to TRBD2 (6 bases). The CDR3 contains 15 residues. CDR1 and CDR2 from the germline V gene are SGHRS and YFSETQ. Deletions cut 1 base from V and 5 bases from J, with 13 bases between. The CDR3: CASSLRERADNEQFF. The CDR3 DNA reads TGCGCCAGCAGCTTGCGGGAGCGGGCGGACAATGAGCAGTTCTTC.

This clonotype was detected many times. This sequence joins TRBV28 and TRBJ2-6, with TRBD1 matching over 10 bases. The CDR3 covers 18 residues. In germline, CDR1 is MDHEN, CDR2 SYDVKM. The V gene end was trimmed by 6 bases and the J gene end by 0 bases; junction bases not matched to a gene: 8. The chain's CDR3 is CASSRTGGALSGANVLTF. In nucleotides, the CDR3 is TGTGCCAGCAGCCGGACAGGGGGAGCCCTCTCTGGGGCCAACGTCCTGACTTTC.

As DNA, the CDR3 is TGTGCCAGCAGCTCCGAGCCGAACACTGAAGCTTTCTTT. Translated, it gives CASSSEPNTEAFF. The V gene is TRBV7-9, the J gene TRBJ1-1; no clear D. The V gene's germline CDR1 is SEHNR and CDR2 FQNEAQ (reference sequence). The CDR3 totals 13 residues. V was trimmed by 4 bases and J by 1 base, leaving 7 bases between them. The full variable domain, with the rest looked up from reference TRBV7-9 and TRBJ1-1, is DTGVSQNPRHKITKRGQNVTFRCDPISEHNRLYWYRQTLGQGPEFLTYFQNEAQLEKSRLLSDRFSAERPKGSFSTLEIQRTEQGDSAMYLCASSSEPNTEAFFGQGTRLTVV.

This clonotype was seen a handful of times. CDR3 in DNA: TGCAGCGTTGAAGATCTAACTGGGGCCAACGTCCTGACTTTC. This sequence encodes CSVEDLTGANVLTF. This chain links TRBV29-1 with TRBJ2-6; the D is unclear. The V gene lost 0 bases and the J gene lost 2 bases, with 5 bases spanning the gap. There are 14 residues in the CDR3. Per germline, CDR1 SQVTM and CDR2 ANQGSEA. Filled out from reference TRBV29-1 and TRBJ2-6, the complete variable domain reads SAVISQKPSRDICQRGTSLTIQCQVDSQVTMMFWYRQQPGQSLTLIATANQGSEATYESGFVIDKFPISRPNLTFSTLTVSNMSPEDSSIYLCSVEDLTGANVLTFGAGSRLTVL.